This T cell receptor (beta chain) emerged from a study of identical twins (dated by TCRdb to the mid-2010s). With respect to the entire study: The study deep-sequenced TCR alpha and beta repertoires from monozygotic twins, unrelated adults of various ages and cord blood to test whether fetal clonotypes persist. To rule out contamination, the twin experiments were replicated at different times with different library preparation protocols. Broader findings and caveats from the paper: Because the same donors could not be followed over many years, the conclusions relied on cross-sectional statistical analysis. Out-of-frame TCR alpha sharing in monozygotic twins was systematically underestimated by recombination models, whereas sharing between unrelated individuals was in agreement with the recombination models. Invariant T cells such as MAIT and iNKT could partly confound zero-insertion analyses, though diverse VJ usage argued against this for most clonotypes. Compared with coincidental sharing between unrelated individuals, out-of-frame TCR alpha sequences shared between twins had an excess of sequences with low generation probability. Abundant cord blood beta clonotypes had fewer insertions, young adult naive repertoires showed a similar but weaker trend, and memory repertoires showed no such trend. In beta out-of-frame sequences, excess twin sharing was weaker, because having fewer shared sequences lowered the signal-to-noise ratio.

All donors were healthy Caucasians. The twin cohort consisted of three pairs of female monozygotic twins, all aged about 18 to 29 years. Positive isolation kits from Invitrogen were used to isolate the CD4+ and CD8+ T cell populations. The method behind the library was 5' RACE. The sequencer was an Illumina HiSeq 2000. Template switching added a universal primer binding site, and the final cDNA carried a unique molecular identifier that allowed TCR cDNA molecules to be counted accurately. Specific primers in the conserved constant-segment region were used to synthesize first-strand cDNA for TCR alpha and beta chains. To control for contamination, each cDNA library was double barcoded with a SMART-Mk sample barcode plus Illumina barcodes. TruSeq adapter sequences along with Illumina sample barcodes were introduced in two successive PCR steps. TCR alpha and beta cDNA libraries were sequenced on the Illumina HiSeq platform with custom primers. On the study's bioinformatics: Unique molecular identifiers were extracted from raw reads with MiGEC, and CDR3 positions were determined with MiXCR. Recombination models were inferred per individual with the repgenHMM and IGoR tools using an EM algorithm. The analysis of shared clonotypes was done with the tcR package in R, with sharing normalized by the product of cloneset sizes. Out-of-frame nonproductive sequences were analyzed to study raw recombination free of thymic and clonal selection effects. TCRdb ran its own pipeline on the public reads, namely fastp trimming at Q25 and MiXCR clone calling, and kept in-frame beta chains. Each CDR3 protein gets just one entry, which takes the most common genes and DNA from the rows behind it. The V and J calls come from TCRdb's annotation, not from the publication. Present in this sample are about 490,000 distinct CDR3 sequences, around 15% of which were seen just once. Roughly 0.44% of the sample comes from the top ten.

The germline V end is reduced by 4 bases and the J end by 8 bases; junction bases left unmatched: 11. The CDR1 and CDR2 encoded by the germline V gene (reference sequence) are SGHKS and YYEKEE. Taken from cysteine to phenylalanine, the CDR3 has 15 residues. Of the read, only the CDR3 DNA is kept; its 45 bases are in frame from base 1. Note on this clonotype: Its antigen remains undetermined. Qualities for individual bases were not recorded, and no much larger clone is one base off.

In addition, the sample was reused for a study of yellow fever vaccine responses in identical twins. The second study, in turn, reports: According to the authors, in identical twins the way T cells responded to vaccination appeared partly convergent and partly personalized. Focusing on identical twins, the study followed the T cell clones that responded to the vaccine, and did so with precision.

The chain is made from TRBV5-5 and TRBJ2-1; TRBD1 lines up with 8 middle nucleotides. What was sequenced was CD4+ T cells sorted from blood. The sequence was collected from a woman aged 18-35 years in good health. This receptor carries the CDR3 CASSRRDRTFHEQFF. The DNA reads TGTGCCAGCAGCCGACGGGACAGGACATTCCATGAGCAGTTCTTC.